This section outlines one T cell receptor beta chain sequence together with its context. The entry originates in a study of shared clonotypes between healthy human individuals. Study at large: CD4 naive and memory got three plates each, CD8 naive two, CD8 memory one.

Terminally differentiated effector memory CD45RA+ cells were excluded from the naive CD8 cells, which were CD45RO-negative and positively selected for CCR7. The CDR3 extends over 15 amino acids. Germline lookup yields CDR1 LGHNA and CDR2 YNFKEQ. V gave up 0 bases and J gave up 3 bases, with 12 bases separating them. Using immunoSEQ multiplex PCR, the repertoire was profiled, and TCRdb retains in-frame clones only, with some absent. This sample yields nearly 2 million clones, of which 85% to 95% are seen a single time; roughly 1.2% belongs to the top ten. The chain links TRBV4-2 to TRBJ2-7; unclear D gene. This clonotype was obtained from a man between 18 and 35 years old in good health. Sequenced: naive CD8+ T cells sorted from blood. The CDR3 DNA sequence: TGTGCCAGCAGCCAAGAGCTAAGTCCAAGCTACGAGCAGTACTTC. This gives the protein CASSQELSPSYEQYF.